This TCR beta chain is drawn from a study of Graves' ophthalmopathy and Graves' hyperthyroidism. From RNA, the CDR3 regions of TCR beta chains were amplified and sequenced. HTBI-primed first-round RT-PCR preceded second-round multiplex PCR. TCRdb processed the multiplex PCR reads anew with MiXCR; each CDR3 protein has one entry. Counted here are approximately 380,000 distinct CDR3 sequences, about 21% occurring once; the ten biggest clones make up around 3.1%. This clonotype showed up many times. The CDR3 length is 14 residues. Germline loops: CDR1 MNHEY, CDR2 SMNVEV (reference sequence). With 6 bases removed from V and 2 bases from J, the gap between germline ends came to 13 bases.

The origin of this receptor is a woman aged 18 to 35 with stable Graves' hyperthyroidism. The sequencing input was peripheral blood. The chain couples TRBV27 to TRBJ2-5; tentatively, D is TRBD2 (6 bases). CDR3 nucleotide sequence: TGTGCCAGCAGATTCCTCCGGGGGCAAGAGACCCAGTACTTC. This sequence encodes CASRFLRGQETQYF.